This passage covers 16 T cell receptor beta chains from one sample sequenced in a study of spatial heterogeneity in lung cancer. TCRdb passed the 5' RACE reads through MiXCR, listing each CDR3 protein once. The profile shows about 52,000 distinct CDR3 sequences, around 7% of them singletons. The sample's time point: blood at routine non-recurrence follow-up after resection. Extraction of whole RNA from tumor, nontumor lung or frozen PBMC preceded unsorted sequencing. Sample: PBMCs, taken at follow-up. The receptors here all came from a female donor with early-stage non-small cell lung cancer.

This clonotype was counted a few times. The chain combines TRBV3-1 with TRBJ1-1, with D perhaps matching TRBD1 (5 bases). The CDR3 totals 12 residues. Trimming removed 1 base at V and 8 bases at J, with 8 bases between. CDR1 is LGHDT, CDR2 YNNKEL, per germline (reference sequence). CDR3 DNA: TGTGCCAGCAGCCAAGGGCGGGGGGAAGCTTTCTTT. It specifies CASSQGRGEAFF.

Many counts were recorded for this clonotype. V usage is TRBV10-3 and J usage is TRBJ2-1; no clear D gene. Germline assignment: CDR1 ENHRY and CDR2 SYGVKD. Between the trimmed V and J ends, which lost 5 bases and 8 bases, there was a span of 13 bases. The CDR3 spans 13 residues. The CDR3 DNA is TGTGCCATCAGTCCCCTGGGTGGGGATGAGCAGTTCTTC. As protein: CAISPLGGDEQFF.

This clonotype has at least ten counts. This chain links TRBV7-3 with TRBJ2-6; D is unclear. From germline, CDR1 is SGHTA and CDR2 FQGTGA. V dropped 5 bases and J dropped 0 bases, with 5 bases sitting between them. There are 14 residues in the CDR3. The CDR3 DNA follows: TGTGCCAGCAGCCCTAGCTCTGGGGCCAACGTCCTGACTTTC. This gives the protein CASSPSSGANVLTF.

The chain uses TRBV7-2 and TRBJ1-5; D is undetermined. The germline V gene has CDR1 SGHTA and CDR2 FQGNSA. The V and J ends lost 3 bases and 0 bases respectively, with 9 bases between them. The CDR3 has 15 amino acids. The CDR3 spells CASSFDGSSNQPQHF. For the CDR3, the DNA is TGTGCCAGCAGCTTTGACGGCAGTAGCAATCAGCCCCAGCATTTT.

This clonotype was seen many times. V is TRBV7-2 and J is TRBJ1-4; maybe TRBD1 (6 bases). Germline V gives CDR1 SGHTA, CDR2 FQGNSA. Trimming took 3 bases from V and 5 from J, leaving 16 bases between them. The CDR3 covers 16 residues. CDR3: CASSLRGRTVNEKLFF. The CDR3 region has the DNA TGTGCCAGCAGCTTGAGGGGCCGGACAGTAAATGAAAAACTGTTTTTT.

This chain links TRBV6-1 with TRBJ2-1, with D uncertain. Trimming stripped 1 base from V and 4 bases from J, with 8 bases between. This CDR3 has 14 residues. The germline CDR1 and CDR2 sequences are MNHNS and SASEGT. The CDR3 is CASSEGADYNEQFF. CDR3 bases: TGTGCCAGCAGTGAAGGGGCGGATTACAATGAGCAGTTCTTC.

V usage is TRBV7-9 and J usage is TRBJ2-2; D is undetermined. Germline-derived CDR1 and CDR2 are SEHNR and FQNEAQ (reference sequence). The length of the CDR3 is 14 residues. V was shortened by 2 bases and J by 0 bases, with 4 bases between the two germline ends. CDR3 bases: TGTGCCAGCAGCTTAATAGCGAACACCGGGGAGCTGTTTTTT. Its protein is CASSLIANTGELFF.

This clonotype was recorded many times. The V gene is TRBV9, the J gene TRBJ2-3; 16 nucleotides line up with TRBD2. The V gene's germline CDR1 is SGDLS and CDR2 YYNGEE. The CDR3 runs 19 residues. V was clipped by 0 bases and J by 1 base; unmatched bases: 5. CDR3 coding DNA: TGTGCCAGCAGCGTAGCGGGACTAGCGGGGGGGCCGGGCACAGATACGCAGTATTTT. Its translation: CASSVAGLAGGPGTDTQYF.

The rearrangement joins TRBV21-1 to TRBJ2-1; no DNA check was done on the table's D call, TRBD1. TRBV21-1 is listed as a pseudogene. The CDR3 is made up of 16 amino acids. This chain's CDR3 is CASSKRDRRSYNEQFF. The DNA of the CDR3 is TGTGCCAGCAGCAAAAGGGACAGGAGGTCCTACAATGAGCAGTTCTTC.

The sample holds many counts of this clonotype. This chain connects TRBV5-1 to TRBJ1-1; weak D call: TRBD1 (5 bases). V was cut by 0 bases and J by 0 bases, with 6 bases left in between. The CDR3 covers 14 residues. Germline assignment: CDR1 SGHRS and CDR2 YFSETQ. CDR3 sequence reads: CASSLGGMNTEAFF. In DNA form, the CDR3 reads TGCGCCAGCAGCTTGGGGGGCATGAACACTGAAGCTTTCTTT. Combining the CDR3 with reference TRBV5-1 and TRBJ1-1 gives the whole variable domain KAGVTQTPRYLIKTRGQQVTLSCSPISGHRSVSWYQQTPGQGLQFLFEYFSETQRNKGNFPGRFSGRQFSNSRSEMNVSTLELGDSALYLCASSLGGMNTEAFFGQGTRLTVV.

This clonotype has more than one count but fewer than ten. CDR3 in amino acids: CSAGRDTSVQPQHF. In nucleotides, the CDR3 is TGCAGTGCTGGGCGGGACACCTCAGTTCAGCCCCAGCATTTT. The V gene is TRBV20-1, the J gene TRBJ1-5, with a possible D match to TRBD1 (6 bases). Germline V gene sequence: CDR1 DFQATT, CDR2 SNEGSKA (reference sequence). The CDR3 totals 14 residues. Trimming took 5 bases from V and 6 from J, leaving 17 bases between them.

This clonotype was picked up many times. This rearrangement joins TRBV18 to TRBJ2-5; D remains unclear. With 6 bases removed from V and 1 base from J, the gap between germline ends came to 9 bases. Per germline, CDR1 KGHSH and CDR2 LQKENI. This CDR3 comprises 13 residues. Here the CDR3 DNA reads TGTGCCAGCTCCCGCACCCTCCAAGAGACCCAGTACTTC. Protein: CASSRTLQETQYF.

This chain joins TRBV7-2 and TRBJ2-2; D is uncertain. Between the trimmed V and J ends, which lost 5 bases and 0 bases, there was a span of 10 bases. Germline-derived CDR1 and CDR2 are SGHTA and FQGNSA. This CDR3 region has 15 residues. CDR3 in DNA: TGTGCCAGCAGCCCCCTTACCGCGAACACCGGGGAGCTGTTTTTT. Amino acids: CASSPLTANTGELFF.

This clonotype was counted between two and nine times. The genes are TRBV27 and TRBJ2-6, with D possibly matching TRBD2 (5 bases). The CDR3 is 16 amino acids. Per the germline V gene, CDR1 is MNHEY and CDR2 is SMNVEV (reference sequence). With 7 bases removed from V and 0 bases from J, the gap between germline ends came to 13 bases. CDR3 DNA sequence: TGTGCCAGCACTGGAGCGGCAAGCTCTGGGGCCAACGTCCTGACTTTC. Protein sequence: CASTGAASSGANVLTF.

The chain links TRBV5-1 to TRBJ1-3; no definite D call. This CDR3 has 14 residues. Trimming shortened V by 0 bases and J by 4 bases, and 8 bases separated the two germline ends. CDR1 is SGHRS and CDR2 is YFSETQ in the germline V gene. The CDR3 here is CASSLDAGGNTIYF. CDR3 nucleotide sequence: TGCGCCAGCAGCTTGGATGCAGGCGGAAACACCATATATTTT. Variable domain in full (rest from reference TRBV5-1 and TRBJ1-3): KAGVTQTPRYLIKTRGQQVTLSCSPISGHRSVSWYQQTPGQGLQFLFEYFSETQRNKGNFPGRFSGRQFSNSRSEMNVSTLELGDSALYLCASSLDAGGNTIYFGEGSWLTVV.

The sample holds a few counts of this clonotype. V and J are TRBV20-1 and TRBJ2-7; D not certain. V lost 1 base to trimming and J lost 5 bases, with 9 bases between them. Germline CDR1 reads DFQATT; CDR2 reads SNEGSKA (reference sequence). The CDR3 totals 12 residues. Written as DNA, the CDR3 is TGCAGTGCTAGAGTAATGGGCCACGAGCAGTACTTC. Residues: CSARVMGHEQYF.